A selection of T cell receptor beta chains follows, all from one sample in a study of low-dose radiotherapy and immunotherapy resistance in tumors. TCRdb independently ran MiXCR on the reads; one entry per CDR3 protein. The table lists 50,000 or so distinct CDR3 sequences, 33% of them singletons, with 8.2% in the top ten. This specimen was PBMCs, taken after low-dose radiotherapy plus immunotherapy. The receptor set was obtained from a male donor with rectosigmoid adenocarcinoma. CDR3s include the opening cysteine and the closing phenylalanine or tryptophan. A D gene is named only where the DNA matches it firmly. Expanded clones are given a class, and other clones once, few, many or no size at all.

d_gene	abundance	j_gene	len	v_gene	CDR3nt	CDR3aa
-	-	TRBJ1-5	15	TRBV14	TGTGCGAGCAGCCAAGGGGGGGGCAGAAATCAGCCCCAGCATTTT	CASSQGGGRNQPQHF
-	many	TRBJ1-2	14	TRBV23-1	TGCGCCAGCAGTCACATGGAGCAAACGGGTGGCTACACCTTC	CASSHMEQTGGYTF
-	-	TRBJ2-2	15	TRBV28	TGTGCCAGCAGTGACACTAGGATACTCACCGGGGAGCTGTTTTTT	CASSDTRILTGELFF
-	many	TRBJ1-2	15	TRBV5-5	TGTGCCAGCAGCTTGGATGGGGGCGGAGGCTATGGCTACACCTTC	CASSLDGGGGYGYTF
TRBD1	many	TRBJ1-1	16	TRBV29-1	TGCAGCGTTGATGGGTCAGGGGGTGTCGCGAACACTGAAGCTTTCTTT	CSVDGSGGVANTEAFF
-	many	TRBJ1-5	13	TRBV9	TGTGCCAGCAGCTGGGGTGGGAATCAGCCCCAGCATTTT	CASSWGGNQPQHF
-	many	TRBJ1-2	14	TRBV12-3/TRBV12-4	TGTGCCAGCAGTTCAGGCCAGTCCCTCTATGGCTACACCTTC	CASSSGQSLYGYTF
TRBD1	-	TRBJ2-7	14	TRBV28	TGTGCCAGCAGTCCCATTGGACAGGCCTACGAGCAGTACTTC	CASSPIGQAYEQYF
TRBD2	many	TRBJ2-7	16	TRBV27	TGTGCCAGCAGTTTATCTGCCGGGACTAGTATCTACGAGCAGTACTTC	CASSLSAGTSIYEQYF
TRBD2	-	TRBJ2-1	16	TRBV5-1	TGCGCCAGCAGCCCCCCGGGCCTAGCGGGGAGGAATGAGCAGTTCTTC	CASSPPGLAGRNEQFF
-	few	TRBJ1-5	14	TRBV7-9	TGTGCCAGCAGCGCAGGCTCAGTTAATCAGCCCCAGCATTTT	CASSAGSVNQPQHF
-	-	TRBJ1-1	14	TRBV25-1	TGTGCCAGCAGGCTAGGGGGGGGTGGCACTGAAGCTTTCTTT	CASRLGGGGTEAFF
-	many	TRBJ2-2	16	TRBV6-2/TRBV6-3	TGTGCCAGCAGTTACGAAGGACGCTCGAACACCGGGGAGCTGTTTTTT	CASSYEGRSNTGELFF
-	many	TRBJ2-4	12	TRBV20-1	TGCAGTGCTAGACAGGACAAAGGCATTCAGTACTTC	CSARQDKGIQYF
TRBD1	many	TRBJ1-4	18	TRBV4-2	TGTGCCAGCAGCATACGACAGGGAGAAGTAAGAACTAATGAAAAACTGTTTTTT	CASSIRQGEVRTNEKLFF
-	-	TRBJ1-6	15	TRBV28	TGTGCCAGCAGTTTGAATGCAGGGGCGCATTCACCCCTCCACTTT	CASSLNAGAHSPLHF
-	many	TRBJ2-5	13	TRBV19	TGTGCCAGTAGTCCTCCGAGGGGGGAGACCCAGTACTTC	CASSPPRGETQYF
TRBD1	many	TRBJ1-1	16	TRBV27	TGTGCCAGCAGGGCAATAGGACAGGGTTCAAGGACTGAAGCTTTCTTT	CASRAIGQGSRTEAFF
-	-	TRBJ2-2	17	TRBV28	TGTGCCAGCAGTTTTTTCGCCGGGGGACGGGGCACCGGGGAGCTGTTTTTT	CASSFFAGGRGTGELFF